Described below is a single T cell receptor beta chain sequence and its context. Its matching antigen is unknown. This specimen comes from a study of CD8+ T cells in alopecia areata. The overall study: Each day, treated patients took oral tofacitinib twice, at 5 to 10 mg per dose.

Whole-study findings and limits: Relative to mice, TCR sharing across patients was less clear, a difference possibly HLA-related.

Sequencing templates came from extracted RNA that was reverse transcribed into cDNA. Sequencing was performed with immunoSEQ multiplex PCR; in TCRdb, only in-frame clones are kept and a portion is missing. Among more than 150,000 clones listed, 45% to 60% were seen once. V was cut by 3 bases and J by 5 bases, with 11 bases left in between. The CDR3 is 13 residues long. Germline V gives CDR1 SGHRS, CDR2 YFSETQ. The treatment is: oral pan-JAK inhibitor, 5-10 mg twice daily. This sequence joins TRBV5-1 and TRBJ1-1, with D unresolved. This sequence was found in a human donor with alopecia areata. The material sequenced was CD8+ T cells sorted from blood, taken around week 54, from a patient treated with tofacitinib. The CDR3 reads CASSSSGRTEAFF. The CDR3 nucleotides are TGCGCCAGCAGCTCCTCTGGGAGGACTGAAGCTTTCTTT.